Detailed here is one TCR beta chain. The antigen remains unidentified. These data originate in a study of somatic mutations in cytotoxic T cells in rheumatoid arthritis. Findings of the study overall: CD8+ T cells showed clonality that did not differ significantly between patients with rheumatoid arthritis and age-matched healthy controls. In about an eighth of the 65 patients, the largest CD8+ clone exceeded 20% of CD8+ cells. CD8+ clonality rose with age in rheumatoid arthritis patients, not healthy controls.

Germline V CDR1 and CDR2: MNHEY, SMNVEV (reference sequence). With V trimmed by 5 bases and J by 3 bases, 5 bases remained unmatched. The CDR3 covers 14 residues. Per the original data handling: Rarely did patient CD8+ clones above 1% match published virus-specific TCRB sequences. TCRdb's copy holds only in-frame clones and misses some; the assay was immunoSEQ multiplex PCR. V and J calls and clone size are copied from that table; D and trimming were computed from the DNA. Counted here are more than 10,000 clones, approximately 91% occurring once; the ten biggest clones make up about 1.1%. This TCR was sampled from a woman in her late teens or twenties with rheumatoid arthritis. Sequencing used CD4+ T cells sorted from blood. The rearrangement joins TRBV27 to TRBJ1-1; 8 nucleotides align to TRBD1. The CDR3 region is CASSTPTGDTEAFF. In DNA form, the CDR3 reads TGTGCCAGCAGTACTCCGACAGGGGACACTGAAGCTTTCTTT.